This T cell receptor (beta chain) derives from a study of cytomegalovirus exposure and HLA in healthy donors (dated by TCRdb to 2017 to 2019). For the study in its entirety: In an earlier analysis of some 550 of the donors, roughly 300 Gb of sequence data and 120 million or so unique TCR beta sequences from roughly 200 million T cells were reported. Typing coverage varied by locus: roughly 629-640 donors for A, B, C, DRB1 and DQB1; approximately 500 for DQA1; around 570 for DPA1; approximately 470 for DPB1. In a later analysis, previously published TCR beta repertoires from 666 donors were re-analyzed and high-resolution HLA genotyping was added so that TCR occurrence patterns could be studied. Donor age, sex, ethnicity and CMV serostatus were compiled together with the repertoire data. To predict cytomegalovirus infection status, the study combined high-throughput TCR immunosequencing, statistical association of individual TCRs with disease status, and machine learning. A handful of DR-DQ haplotypes were handled as single units for association and clustering because linkage in the cohort was strong. An earlier analysis of 587 of the donors used high-throughput TCR beta sequencing to judge whether each TCR beta V gene segment behaved as functional or pseudogenic. All discovery cohort repertoires had been generated on a single sequencing platform. Rather than drawing on any new phenotypic data, the later analysis identified candidate immune exposures from TCR beta sequences and the way those sequences occurred across donors. Among about 410 genotyped donors of the cohort, an average of roughly 230,000 unique TCR beta nucleotide sequences was sequenced per donor, of which 15% to 20% were non-productive. Class I and class II HLA loci were covered by the typing at four-digit resolution. An early release that covered some 630 HLA-typed donors contained about 300 gigabases of sequencing data and 65 million to 100 million unique TCR sequences. The genetic ancestry cluster associated with self-reported Caucasian donors included over 80% of the 398 genotyped donors. The study was designed to test whether signatures of past pathogen exposure could be identified by cataloging public T cell receptors. The study used immunosequencing to profile the T cell repertoires of 670 or so subjects and linked those repertoires to cytomegalovirus serostatus. A separate validation cohort of roughly 120 different subjects was used in addition to the approximately 670-subject first cohort. A later genetic analysis used genome-wide SNP genotypes for about 60% of the roughly 670 donors, treating that subset as a discovery cohort. The investigation overall reported the following: According to the authors, the approach could potentially be generalized to other disease states and immunological phenotypes. A later genetic analysis associated a missense DCLRE1C variant with V-gene and J-gene trimming of TCR beta chains, and an independent cohort replicated the association. Correlated functional status among segregating V segments might reflect linkage disequilibrium, but an unknown experimental factor could not be ruled out. Broadly in line with IMGT annotations, most TCR beta V segments showed up in productive rearrangements about 87% or about 30% of the time in an earlier analysis of some 590 of the donors. Some IMGT-functional V segments, including TRBV6-2 and TRBV6-3, could not be told apart with the 87-base-pair reads, so those segments were excluded. Only TCR beta chains were sequenced in this cohort, and the absence of alpha or paired-chain data limited detectable features. A few of the identified cytomegalovirus-associated TCR beta chains were confirmed in vitro to be specific for cytomegalovirus antigens. The study gave a list of about 160 TCR beta chains associated with cytomegalovirus. About 17 rarely observed V segments, including chromosome 9 orphons, were excluded from the earlier analysis of several hundred of the donors because counts were too low. In a later analysis, HLA-associated TCR beta chains were found to be more clonally expanded and to have lower generation probabilities than equally common non-associated chains. A group of highly shared sequence variants was considered likely to be a technical artifact of the sequencing pipeline. HLA typing was unavailable for some donors at each locus, so association tests used only the typed subset. A later analysis associated 15,000 to 20,000 TCR beta sequences with specific HLA alleles at a false discovery rate of 0.05. A further reported finding was that TCR beta sequences accurately predicted the HLA-A and HLA-B alleles for most subjects in the first cohort. The only immune exposure information available for the cohort was CMV serostatus. Most TCR sequences were observed very rarely across donors, whereas some public TCRs were present in many individuals. According to a later analysis, most CMV-associated TCR beta chains appeared to be HLA-restricted, and the HLA associations seemed to be driven largely by CMV exposure. A later genetic analysis reported fewer N-insertions in productive TCRs among donors in an Asian-associated ancestry cluster than the roughly 720-donor mean. In both the original and validation cohorts, the classifier was reported to diagnose cytomegalovirus status with high specificity and sensitivity. According to a later analysis, parvovirus B19, influenza, CMV and Epstein-Barr virus appeared linked to several top co-occurrence clusters. Roughly uniform sequencing depth across donors was assumed in presence/absence analyses, although this assumption may not hold. A later analysis found that TCR association rates varied across HLA loci, with DRB1 alleles showing the most associated TCRs and HLA-C alleles the fewest. When HLA alleles, especially DR and DQ, strongly co-occurred, attributing TCR associations to individual alleles was difficult.

In total, about 650 healthy bone marrow donors made up the cohort. All cohort members were sampled while nominally healthy, although unrecorded immune exposures were likely present. The donor tested CMV seropositive, placing the donor among the approximately 290 seropositive members of the cohort. A peripheral blood sample was provided by each donor, and peripheral blood mononuclear cells were used for TCR beta sequencing. The Qiagen DNeasy Blood Extraction Kit was used to extract genomic DNA from the blood cell samples. The CDR3 covers 13 residues, taking in both the cysteine and the phenylalanine. Kept here is only the CDR3 DNA, which spans 39 bases and is read in frame from base 1. V is reduced by 1 base and J by 4 bases, leaving a spacing of 8 bases between them. From a lookup of the germline V gene, CDR1 and CDR2 are SGDLS and YYNGEE. Library creation used the immunoSEQ multiplex PCR assay. The multiplex PCR relied on a mix of 60 forward primers for TCR Vbeta segments and 13 reverse primers for TCR Jbeta segments. The CDR3 region of rearranged TCR beta genes was amplified from genomic DNA by a multiplex PCR assay. Amplified TCR beta libraries were sequenced as 87-base-pair reads on the Illumina HiSeq System. Under the source paper's analysis protocol: A later analysis tallied some 79 million unique TCR beta chains across the 666 repertoires, and around 9.9 million of those chains were shared by two or more donors. Raw reads were error-corrected and collapsed into unique sequences with a nearest-neighbor algorithm that merged closely related sequences to remove PCR and sequencing errors. To assign V, D and J gene segments, CDR3 sequences were aligned to IMGT reference sequences. Each retained sequence needed at least a six-nucleotide match to both a V gene segment and a J gene segment. A rearrangement was called productive if the CDR3 had no stop codons and remained in frame with V and J, and every other rearrangement was called non-productive. Following IMGT convention, CDR3 was defined as the stretch from the second conserved V-encoded cysteine to the conserved J-encoded phenylalanine. Sequences without an unambiguous match to a single V gene segment were excluded from the earlier analysis of 450 to 650 of the donors. In an earlier analysis of some 590 of the donors, a V segment was called functional when productive rearrangements were above 56.7%, and segregating when the standard deviation between donors exceeded 5%. A statistical classification framework was developed to diagnose cytomegalovirus status using the catalog of TCR beta chain sequences. In a later analysis, TCR nucleotide sequences were compared against IMGT/GENE-DB human TR gene sequences so that V and J genes could be assigned. Using the TCRdist pipeline, a later analysis assigned CDR3 sequences along with most-parsimonious VDJ recombination scenarios. In a later analysis, every TCR beta chain was defined by the combination of its CDR3 amino acid sequence and its V-gene family, and reads without a unique V-gene family were dropped. To address suspected cross-contamination and a sequencing artifact, a later analysis removed around 600 highly shared, low-generation-probability nucleotide sequences. In a later analysis, a clonal expansion index for each public chain was calculated from normalized within-repertoire ranks of inferred template counts. Generation probabilities in a later analysis came from a VDJ recombination model fitted to out-of-frame rearrangements, and those results were checked against IGoR. In a later analysis, TCR-TCR, TCR-HLA and TCR-CMV co-occurrence was scored with hypergeometric tests, and a repertoire-size bias correction was applied to TCR pairs. In a later analysis, false discovery rates were estimated by permuting HLA or CMV assignments 20 times. In a later analysis, co-occurring TCRs were grouped using DBSCAN, with TCRdist sequence similarity added in when clustering inside HLA-allele-positive subsets. Repertoires with fewer than 30,000 or more than 120,000 public chains were left out of co-occurrence clustering, as were about 5 repertoires with anomalous nucleotide sharing. TCRdb carries this immuneACCESS record with in-frame sequences only. Its versions omit some clonotypes, under half of them owing to an unresolved V gene in the studies checked, with the rest unexplained. That table supplies the V and J calls and clone size; D and trimming were determined from the DNA. Present in this sample are 100,000 to 150,000 clones, 17% of which were seen just once. Approximately 2.9% of the sample is held by the ten biggest clonotypes.

This clone came up a few times. Its antigen is still unknown. Qualities for individual bases were not recorded, and no much larger clone is one base off. The TCR sequence derives from a female donor in good health and CMV-seropositive. The sequenced material came from PBMCs. The V gene is TRBV9 and the J gene is TRBJ1-2; no D gene can be assigned with confidence. Here is the DNA: TGTGCCAGCAGCGTAAGGTCGGGCTATGGCTACACCTTC. Translated, it gives CASSVRSGYGYTF.